Reported below is one T cell receptor (beta chain). Its specificity is not known. Germline-derived CDR1 and CDR2 are SGHDT and YYEEEE. The CDR3 covers 16 residues. V was cut by 2 bases and J by 0 bases, with 12 bases left in between. The sample belongs to a study of shared clonotypes between healthy human individuals. Points from the study as a whole: Sampling used blood alone; tissue repertoires probably differ. An expected dependence of interdonor clonotype sharing on sequencing depth was noted.

Authors' analysis steps: Junction-only sequences without quality scores were provided by ImmunoSEQ, so filtering was different. Clones were read by immunoSEQ multiplex PCR, and TCRdb kept only the in-frame ones, dropping some. Clone size and the V and J calls come from that table; the DNA yielded D and trimming. The data contain about 1 million clones, about 80% of them singletons. Everyone who donated was a Caucasian adult who lived in Nashville, Tennessee. The rearrangement uses TRBV5-6 and TRBJ2-4; no reliable D call. This TCR was recovered from a man aged 18-30 years in good health. Sequencing input: memory CD4+ T cells sorted from blood. Subset described: CD45RA-negative fraction. CDR3 residues: CASSFRRIIAKNIQYF. In DNA form, the CDR3 reads TGTGCCAGCAGCTTCAGGCGGATCATAGCCAAAAACATTCAGTACTTC.